This TCR beta chain was found in a study of blood T cell repertoires in COVID-19. The repertoire was sequenced with immunoSEQ multiplex PCR; TCRdb's copy has only in-frame clones and lacks some. Of about 83,000 clones in the sample, over 85% were seen once. Trimming shortened V by 2 bases and J by 8 bases, and 15 bases separated the two germline ends. CDR3 size: 15 residues. Germline V CDR1 and CDR2: SNHLY, FYNNEI. The gene calls are TRBV2 and TRBJ1-4; perhaps TRBD1 as D (5 bases). This clonotype was obtained from an elderly woman with active or convalescent COVID-19. Sequenced: peripheral blood. The CDR3 loop is CASSESGGKTEKLFF. As DNA, the CDR3 is TGTGCCAGCAGTGAATCTGGGGGGAAAACGGAAAAACTGTTTTTT.